This T cell receptor (beta chain) was identified during a study of T-cell reconstitution after alpha-beta-depleted transplantation in children. Germline loops: CDR1 KGHSH, CDR2 LQKENI. J was trimmed by 8 bases and V by 4 bases; bases with no gene match: 4. This CDR3 has 12 amino acids. This clonotype was counted ten times or more. As yet, its antigen is unknown. Unique molecular identifiers were incorporated during preparation of the TCRbeta library. From the PCR reads, TCRdb called clonotypes with MiXCR, one entry per CDR3 protein. The top ten clones hold just over 4.5% of a sample with about 200,000 distinct CDR3 sequences, just under 6.5% of them seen once. Whole-study findings and limits: About two months after transplant, alpha-beta T cells reportedly came from several hundred expanded graft clones. Several patients had high TCRbeta diversity at day 60; it came from surviving recipient T cells and thymic progenitors.

The clonotype comes from a girl less than two years old with combined immunodeficiency, due to receive a stem cell transplant. The sequences come from PBMCs, collected before TCRalphabeta/CD19-depleted stem cell transplant. The V gene is TRBV18, the J gene TRBJ1-1; 7 bases match TRBD1. The CDR3 protein is CASSLGQSEAFF. The CDR3 bases are TGTGCCAGCTCACTGGGACAGAGCGAAGCTTTCTTT. Based on the CDR3 plus reference TRBV18 and TRBJ1-1, the full variable domain is NAGVMQNPRHLVRRRGQEARLRCSPMKGHSHVYWYRQLPEEGLKFMVYLQKENIIDESGMPKERFSAEFPKEGPSILRIQQVVRGDSAAYFCASSLGQSEAFFGQGTRLTVV.